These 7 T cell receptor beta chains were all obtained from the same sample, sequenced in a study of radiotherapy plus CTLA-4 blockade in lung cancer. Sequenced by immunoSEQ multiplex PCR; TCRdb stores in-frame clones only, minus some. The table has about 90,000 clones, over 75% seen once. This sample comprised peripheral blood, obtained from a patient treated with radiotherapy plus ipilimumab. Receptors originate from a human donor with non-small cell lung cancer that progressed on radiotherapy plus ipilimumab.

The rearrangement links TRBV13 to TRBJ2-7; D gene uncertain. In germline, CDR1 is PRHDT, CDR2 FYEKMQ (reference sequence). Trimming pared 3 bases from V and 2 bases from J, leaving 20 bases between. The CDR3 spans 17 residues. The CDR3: CASSLKNAARNTYEQYF. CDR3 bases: TGTGCCAGCAGCTTGAAAAACGCAGCGAGAAACACCTACGAGCAGTACTTC. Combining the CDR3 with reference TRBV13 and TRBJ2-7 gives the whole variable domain AAGVIQSPRHLIKEKRETATLKCYPIPRHDTVYWYQQGPGQDPQFLISFYEKMQSDKGSIPDRFSAQQFSDYHSELNMSSLELGDSALYFCASSLKNAARNTYEQYFGPGTRLTVT.

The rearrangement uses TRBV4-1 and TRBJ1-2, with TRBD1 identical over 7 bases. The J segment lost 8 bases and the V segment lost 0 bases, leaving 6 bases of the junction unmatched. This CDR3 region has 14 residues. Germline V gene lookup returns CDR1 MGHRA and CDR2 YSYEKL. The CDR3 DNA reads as TGCGCCAGCAGCCAAGATATAACAGGGGAAGGCTACACCTTC. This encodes CASSQDITGEGYTF.

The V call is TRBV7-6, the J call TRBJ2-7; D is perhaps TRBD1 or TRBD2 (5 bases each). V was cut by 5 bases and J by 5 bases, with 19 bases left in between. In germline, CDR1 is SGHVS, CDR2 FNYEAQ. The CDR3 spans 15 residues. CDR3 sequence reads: CASSQGHSLGHEQYF. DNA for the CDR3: TGTGCCAGCAGCCAGGGCCACTCCTTGGGACACGAGCAGTACTTC.

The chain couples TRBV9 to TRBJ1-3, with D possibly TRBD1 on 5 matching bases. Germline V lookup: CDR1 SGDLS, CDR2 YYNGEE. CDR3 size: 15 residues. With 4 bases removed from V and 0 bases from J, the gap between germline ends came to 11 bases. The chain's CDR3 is CASSPAGSSGNTIYF. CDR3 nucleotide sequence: TGTGCCAGCAGCCCCGCAGGGAGCTCTGGAAACACCATATATTTT. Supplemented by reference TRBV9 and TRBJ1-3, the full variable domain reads DSGVTQTPKHLITATGQRVTLRCSPRSGDLSVYWYQQSLDQGLQFLIQYYNGEERAKGNILERFSAQQFPDLHSELNLSSLELGDSALYFCASSPAGSSGNTIYFGEGSWLTVV.

The CDR3 nucleotides read TGTGCCAGCAGCCAACCGACAGATAACTATGGCTACACCTTC. Translated: CASSQPTDNYGYTF. This rearrangement joins TRBV4-2 to TRBJ1-2, with D perhaps TRBD1 (5 bases). CDR3 length equals 14 residues. V lost 2 bases and J 1 base, leaving 8 bases between the germline ends. From germline, CDR1 is LGHNA and CDR2 YNFKEQ.

The CDR3 protein is CAISESIGGIAGELFF. CDR3 DNA: TGTGCCATCAGTGAGTCGATAGGAGGGATTGCCGGGGAGCTGTTTTTT. The chain links TRBV10-3 to TRBJ2-2; tentative D call: TRBD2 (6 bases). CDR3 length: 16 amino acids. Germline loops: CDR1 ENHRY, CDR2 SYGVKD. The germline V and J ends were trimmed by 0 bases and 6 bases, with 14 bases remaining between them.

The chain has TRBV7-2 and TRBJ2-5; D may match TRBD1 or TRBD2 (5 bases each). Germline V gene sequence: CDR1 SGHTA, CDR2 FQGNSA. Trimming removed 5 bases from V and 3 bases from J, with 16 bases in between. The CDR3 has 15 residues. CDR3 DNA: TGTGCCAGCAGCCCCCGAACCGGGGCCAAAGAGACCCAGTACTTC. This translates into CASSPRTGAKETQYF.